This T cell receptor (beta chain) emerged from a study of blood T cell repertoires in COVID-19. Study overall: Sources were T cells, B-cell-depleted T cells, or PBMCs; the material itself was cDNA or gDNA.

The germline gives CDR1 SGHAT, CDR2 FQNNGV. V was shortened by 1 base and J by 5 bases, with 14 bases between the two germline ends. This CDR3 is built from 15 residues. In the original processing: Amplification of reference gene primers provided the estimated nucleated cell counts. Assay: immunoSEQ multiplex PCR; the TCRdb copy retains only in-frame clones and omits some. The DNA gave D and trimming, while V, J and clone size come from that table. The sample shows approximately 60,000 clones, approximately 87% of them seen only once. J is TRBJ2-5 and V is TRBV11-2; D is unclear. This clonotype was sampled from a man between 60 and 75 years old with active or convalescent COVID-19. What was sequenced was peripheral blood. The CDR3, as DNA: TGTGCCAGCAGCTTAGTAGGCAGAACGAGGGAGACCCAGTACTTC. Its translation is CASSLVGRTRETQYF.